This T cell receptor (beta chain) is from a study of early T cells in non-severe SARS-CoV-2 infection. Across the study: Chains were unpaired, as sequencing was done on bulk RNA from unsorted whole blood. Points from the study as a whole: The study's VDJdb matching favored anti-spike CD8 responses and missed private and CD4 specificities.

Researchers attached unique molecular identifiers to individual cDNA molecules. One entry per CDR3 protein, called by TCRdb with MiXCR from the 5' RACE reads. The sample has about 72,000 distinct CDR3 sequences, roughly 10% seen once. The germline gives CDR1 SEHNR, CDR2 FQNEAQ (reference sequence). This CDR3 spans 14 amino acids. Trimming stripped 4 bases from V and 4 bases from J, with 11 bases between. This clonotype showed up just a few times. What it binds is not known. This sequence was found in an adult who was a healthcare worker with PCR-confirmed SARS-CoV-2 infection or an uninfected control (not recorded which). J is TRBJ1-3 and V is TRBV7-9; D gene uncertain. The sequencing sample was made of whole blood. The CDR3 sequence: CASSSAGYGNTIYF. The CDR3 DNA reads as TGTGCCAGCAGCTCAGCGGGGTACGGAAACACCATATATTTT.